This T cell receptor beta chain was recovered during a study of PD-L1 blockade in urothelial cancer. Study details: Males with bladder-origin urothelial cancer constituted about 90% of the roughly 30 patients. Blood analysis occurred 3 weeks (second dose) and 6 weeks after treatment start. A median of about 140,000 T cells was found in the blood samples.

This clone was seen just once. Clones were read by immunoSEQ multiplex PCR, and TCRdb kept only the in-frame ones, dropping some. The table records under 20,000 clones, about 90% of them present only once. Germline CDR1 reads LNHDA; CDR2 reads SQIVND (reference sequence). V gave up 2 bases and J gave up 4 bases, with 10 bases separating them. This CDR3 is built from 14 residues. The chain links TRBV19 to TRBJ2-3, with D possibly matching TRBD2 (7 bases). The sequence was collected from a man over 45 with urothelial cancer. The sample was PBMCs, taken around atezolizumab (anti-PD-L1) treatment. CDR3 amino acids: CASSINGGPDTQYF. DNA for the CDR3: TGTGCCAGTAGTATAAACGGGGGGCCAGATACGCAGTATTTT.